The rows below give T cell receptor beta chains drawn from one sample of a study of cytotoxic CD8 clonotypes in ibrutinib-treated CLL. The data were produced by immunoSEQ multiplex PCR, yet TCRdb's version contains in-frame clones alone and is incomplete. The top ten hold around 30% of the sample, which has some 150,000 clones, approximately 77% seen once. The sample in question was PBMCs, obtained after 12 months of ibrutinib treatment. These receptors originate from a human donor with chronic lymphocytic leukemia. Both conserved end residues are part of each CDR3. The D gene is left open where the match is weak. The size entry is marked missing in some rows and otherwise reads once, few, many or a size class.

V,size,D,J,DNA,CDR3
TRBV19,-,-,TRBJ2-7,TGTGCCAGTAGTATCCCACAAGGCTATCCCCCTAACGAGCAGTACTTC,CASSIPQGYPPNEQYF
TRBV10-2,-,-,TRBJ1-1,TGCGCCAGCTGGGGGGGTACTGAAGCTTTCTTT,CASWGGTEAFF
TRBV9,-,TRBD2,TRBJ2-2,TGTGCCAGCAGCCCCCGACTAGCGGGAGGGGGAGGGGAGCTGTTTTTT,CASSPRLAGGGGELFF
TRBV30,few,-,TRBJ1-6,TGTGCCTGGACCTCATTGGGTTCACCCCTCCACTTT,CAWTSLGSPLHF
TRBV27,-,TRBD1,TRBJ2-2,TGTGCCAGCAGTTTATGGACAGGGGGACACGGGGAGCTGTTTTTT,CASSLWTGGHGELFF
TRBV9,-,TRBD1,TRBJ2-2,TGTGCCAGCAGCCAGGGGGTTCCCGGGGAGCTGTTTTTT,CASSQGVPGELFF
TRBV27,-,-,TRBJ2-7,TGTGCCAGCAGTTTCGGCAGGACATACGAGCAGTACTTC,CASSFGRTYEQYF
TRBV19,-,TRBD1,TRBJ2-6,TGTGCCAGTAGTAACCGACAGGGGCGATTACTCGGGGCCAACGTCCTGACTTTC,CASSNRQGRLLGANVLTF
TRBV5-1,few,-,TRBJ2-2,TGCGCCAGCAGCTTGGATGCAGGGCAGGGCCTGTTTTTT,CASSLDAGQGLFF
TRBV25-1,-,-,TRBJ2-2,TGTGCCAGCAGTGATATCAAGATGGACGGGGAGCTGTTTTTT,CASSDIKMDGELFF
TRBV5-1,-,-,TRBJ2-7,TGCGCCAGCAGCCGGAACAGCTTTTACGAGCAGTACTTC,CASSRNSFYEQYF
TRBV30,-,TRBD1,TRBJ2-7,TGTGCCTGGAGTGTACAGGATTACAGGGGTCACGAGCAGTACTTC,CAWSVQDYRGHEQYF
TRBV6-5,-,TRBD1,TRBJ1-1,TGTGCCAGCAGCCCGACAGGGGGTAGAGCTTTCTTT,CASSPTGGRAFF
TRBV1,few,-,TRBJ1-1,TGCACCAGCAGCCACACCGTGGCCGGGGGCTTCGGTTTCTTT,CTSSHTVAGGFGFF
TRBV7-2,-,-,TRBJ2-7,TGTGCCAGCAGCTCCTTCGGGACTCCCAGTTCCGAGCAGTACTTC,CASSSFGTPSSEQYF
TRBV2,-,-,TRBJ1-2,TGTGCCAGCAGCCCCAACCCTAATATCTATGGCTACACCTTC,CASSPNPNIYGYTF
TRBV9,-,-,TRBJ2-1,TGTGCCAGCAGCCCACAACTTTGGTCCTCCCCCTACAATGAGCAGTTCTTC,CASSPQLWSSPYNEQFF
TRBV4-2,-,TRBD1,TRBJ1-1,TGTGCCAGCAGCCAAGAGGGCAGGGGGTCGGCTGAAGCTTTCTTT,CASSQEGRGSAEAFF
TRBV18,-,TRBD1,TRBJ1-6,TGTGCCAGCTCACCACCAGGACAGGGGTGGGGAACCTATAATTCACCCCTCCACTTT,CASSPPGQGWGTYNSPLHF
TRBV5-6,-,-,TRBJ2-7,TGTGCCAGCAGCTTGGGGACCGGGAACTACGAGCAGTACTTC,CASSLGTGNYEQYF
TRBV29-1,-,TRBD2,TRBJ2-2,TGCAGCGCCCAGCCTAGCGGGGGGTTCGGGGAGCTGTTTTTT,CSAQPSGGFGELFF
TRBV5-1,-,-,TRBJ2-5,TGCGCCAGCAGCACGGGGGGCGCGGAGACCCAGTACTTC,CASSTGGAETQYF
TRBV5-3,-,-,TRBJ2-7,TGTGCCAGAAGCTTGGTACAGAAGAGCTCCTACGAGCAGTACTTC,CARSLVQKSSYEQYF
TRBV4-3,-,-,TRBJ2-7,TGCGCCAGCAGCCAAGAAGGGTGGGACGAGCAGTACTTC,CASSQEGWDEQYF
TRBV29-1,-,-,TRBJ1-2,TGCAGCGTTCGGGCTAACTATGGCTACACCTTC,CSVRANYGYTF
TRBV6-6,-,-,TRBJ1-5,TGTGCCAGCAGCTGGACCGGGACAACACCGCATTTT,CASSWTGTTPHF
TRBV15,-,-,TRBJ2-1,TGTGCCACCAGCGGCCTAGCTGTCAATGAGCAGTTCTTC,CATSGLAVNEQFF
TRBV28,-,-,TRBJ1-5,TGTGCCAGCAGTTCCCGGACTCCTCGGACTCAGCCCCAGCATTTT,CASSSRTPRTQPQHF
TRBV13,-,-,TRBJ1-1,TGTGCCAGCAGCTTAGTGGGGGGCACTGAAGCTTTCTTT,CASSLVGGTEAFF
TRBV2,once,-,TRBJ1-1,TGTGCCAGCAGTGTACAGTCAACTGAAGCTTTCTTT,CASSVQSTEAFF
TRBV15,-,-,TRBJ1-2,TGTGCCACCAGCAGAGATTTACCCCAGAACCTTCATGGCTACACCTTC,CATSRDLPQNLHGYTF
TRBV28,-,TRBD1,TRBJ1-3,TGTGCCAGTGGTACAGGGGGATATCCGGACACCATATATTTT,CASGTGGYPDTIYF
TRBV19,-,-,TRBJ1-5,TGTGCCAGTTTAGGGGAGGGACTTAGCAATCAGCCCCAGCATTTT,CASLGEGLSNQPQHF
TRBV19,-,-,TRBJ1-1,TGTGCCAGTGGCTTGGGGAACACTGAAGCTTTCTTT,CASGLGNTEAFF
TRBV11-3,-,-,TRBJ2-1,TGTGCCAGCAGCACACGCAGTACTTCAGAGCAGTTCTTC,CASSTRSTSEQFF
TRBV11-3,-,TRBD1,TRBJ2-7,TGTGCCAGCAGCTTTCCCGGGACAGGTGACTACGAGCAGTACTTC,CASSFPGTGDYEQYF
TRBV7-9,-,-,TRBJ2-1,TGTGCCAGCAGCTCTATTAGAGGCCATGAGCAGTTCTTC,CASSSIRGHEQFF
TRBV5-8,-,-,TRBJ2-1,TGTGCCAGCAGCATTCGGCTGACTAGTCCGAATGAGCAGTTCTTC,CASSIRLTSPNEQFF
TRBV9,-,-,TRBJ1-2,TGTGCCAGCAGCGTAGGGGAGCTTGCCGGATATGGCTACACCTTC,CASSVGELAGYGYTF
TRBV19,-,TRBD2,TRBJ2-3,TGTGCCAGTAAGGCTAGCGGGAACACAGATACGCAGTATTTT,CASKASGNTDTQYF
TRBV5-1,-,TRBD2,TRBJ2-5,TGCGCCAGCAGCTTGACGATCGGGGGGGAAGAGACCCAGTACTTC,CASSLTIGGEETQYF
TRBV11-2,-,-,TRBJ1-1,TGTGCCAGCAGTGTGGGGGCAGCGAACACTGAAGCTTTCTTT,CASSVGAANTEAFF
TRBV18,once,TRBD2,TRBJ2-4,TGTGCCAGCTCACCAGGGGGGGTCCTGGCCAAAAACATTCAGTACTTC,CASSPGGVLAKNIQYF
TRBV18,-,-,TRBJ2-2,TGTGCCAGCTCACCACGAGAAGTTAGGGCGCCTACAGGGACCGGGGAGCTGTTTTTT,CASSPREVRAPTGTGELFF
TRBV9,-,-,TRBJ1-1,TGTGCCAGCAGCGTAGGAACAGCCACTGAAGCTTTCTTT,CASSVGTATEAFF
TRBV7-9,-,-,TRBJ2-7,TGTGCCAGCAGCCCTACTTACGAGCAGTACTTC,CASSPTYEQYF
TRBV11-2,-,-,TRBJ2-5,TGTGCCAGCAGCCTAACCCTCCAAGAGACCCAGTACTTC,CASSLTLQETQYF
TRBV29-1,-,TRBD1,TRBJ2-7,TGCAGCGTTAGCCCACAGGGGCTCTACGACGAGCAGTACTTC,CSVSPQGLYDEQYF
TRBV7-6,-,-,TRBJ2-5,TGTGCCAGCAGCCTTCGTCTACAAGAGACCCAGTACTTC,CASSLRLQETQYF
TRBV10-2,-,TRBD2,TRBJ2-3,TGCGCCAGCAGTGAGGGACTAGCAGGCACAGATACGCAGTATTTT,CASSEGLAGTDTQYF
TRBV6-6,few,-,TRBJ1-1,TGTGCCAGCAGTTACGGGCGGGGCACTGAAGCTTTCTTT,CASSYGRGTEAFF
TRBV6-5,-,TRBD1,TRBJ1-1,TGTGCCAGAGCGGGACAGGGGGTGAACACTGAAGCTTTCTTT,CARAGQGVNTEAFF
TRBV7-9,few,-,TRBJ1-1,TGTGCCAGCAGCTTTTTGGGCATGAACACTGAAGCTTTCTTT,CASSFLGMNTEAFF
TRBV10-3,-,TRBD1,TRBJ1-2,TGTGCCATCAGTGATGTGGGGGACAGGGTTCTTAGCGTTGGCTACACCTTC,CAISDVGDRVLSVGYTF